A single TCR beta chain is shown here with its context. The antigen is not known. The germline CDR1 and CDR2 sequences are MNHEY and SVGEGT. The CDR3 is 15 amino acids. V shed 6 bases, J shed 8 bases, and the junction held 10 bases outside the gene matches. As to treatment: approximately 9-day PBMC culture with coronavirus spike peptide pools or control peptides (ViraFEST assay). Once obtained from cultured CD4+ T cells, the DNA was sequenced using the Oncomine TCR Beta short-read assay. MiXCR was run by TCRdb on the PCR reads, yielding one entry per CDR3 protein. The repertoire holds some 18,000 distinct CDR3 sequences, more than 70% seen once, with roughly 17% in the top ten. This entry comes from a study of vaccination and CD4 T cells after COVID-19.

This sequence joins TRBV6-2 or TRBV6-3 and TRBJ1-2; 12 nucleotides match TRBD1. The sequenced sample was CD4+ T cells from blood, cultured in vitro, obtained after SARS-CoV-2 vaccination. This clonotype was sampled from a human donor who received a COVID-19 vaccine. The CDR3: CASSSGTGGTGGYTF. The CDR3 DNA is TGTGCCAGCAGCTCCGGGACAGGGGGCACTGGGGGCTACACCTTC.